This T cell receptor (beta chain) stems from a study of T cell repertoires in cytomegalovirus infection. A single count supports this clonotype. The junction and the germline gene differ at one end; a read error may be behind it. TCRdb re-derived calls from the reads in MiXCR, one entry per CDR3 protein. This table holds roughly 630,000 distinct CDR3 sequences, 20% to 25% found once. The CDR3 runs 13 residues. The origin of this receptor is a human donor in good health (CMV status not recorded). Some clones in this sample may be carry-over from other donors' samples. Sequencing used CD8+ T cells from PBMCs. This sequence joins TRBV12-3 or TRBV12-4 and TRBJ2-2, with no clear D. The CDR3 sequence is CASLLPNIGELFF. In DNA, the CDR3 is TGTGCCAGCTTGTTGCCGAACATCGGGGAGCTGTTTTTT.